These T cell receptor beta chains were read from a single sample in a study of metastatic and nonmetastatic thyroid tumors. TCRdb recomputed clones from the PCR reads via MiXCR. The data show 35,000 to 45,000 clones, around 2.9% seen once. The sequenced material came from blood. These receptors all come from a female donor with papillary thyroid cancer or a benign thyroid nodule (not recorded which). Some clones in this sample may be carry-over from other donors' samples. CDR3s include the opening cysteine and the closing phenylalanine or tryptophan. D genes are given only for firm matches. The size of a clone is reported for some rows only, either as once, few or many, or as a class for expanded clones.

V	J	size	D	CDR3	DNA
TRBV19	TRBJ2-1	many	TRBD2	CASSIGWEGRGEQFF	TGTGCCAGTAGTATAGGGTGGGAGGGGCGTGGTGAGCAGTTCTTC
TRBV5-1	TRBJ1-1	NA	NA	CASSFSADGEAFF	TGCGCCAGCAGCTTCTCGGCGGACGGGGAAGCTTTCTTT
TRBV27	TRBJ1-3	NA	NA	CASRPGRGDGNTIYF	TGTGCCAGCCGCCCTGGGAGGGGGGACGGAAACACCATATATTTT
TRBV6-1	TRBJ2-2	many	NA	CASSELNVGELFF	TGTGCCAGCAGTGAACTTAATGTCGGGGAGCTGTTTTTT
TRBV5-1	TRBJ2-1	medium-sized	TRBD1	CASSLTGAQAYNEQFF	TGCGCCAGCAGCTTGACAGGGGCCCAAGCCTACAATGAGCAGTTCTTC
TRBV20-1	TRBJ2-1	few	TRBD2	CSARVTSGSGYNEQFF	TGCAGTGCTAGAGTGACTAGCGGGAGCGGGTACAATGAGCAGTTCTTC
TRBV6-2/TRBV6-3	TRBJ2-1	many	TRBD2	CASSKAGVAYNEQFF	TGTGCCAGCAGCAAAGCGGGAGTCGCCTACAATGAGCAGTTCTTC
TRBV11-2	TRBJ1-6	medium-sized	NA	CASSFALYNSPLHF	TGTGCCAGCAGCTTTGCGCTCTATAATTCACCCCTCCACTTT
TRBV6-5	TRBJ2-3	few	TRBD2	CASSYLNPGLAGGQADTQYF	TGTGCCAGCAGTTACCTCAATCCGGGACTAGCGGGAGGGCAGGCAGATACGCAGTATTTT
TRBV15	TRBJ2-7	few	NA	CAASRDRVLANYEQYF	TGTGCCGCCAGCAGAGATCGTGTATTAGCTAACTACGAGCAGTACTTC
TRBV10-1	TRBJ2-1	NA	TRBD1	CASRDRETSGDEQFF	TGCGCCAGCAGAGACAGGGAGACCAGTGGCGATGAGCAGTTCTTC
TRBV10-2	TRBJ1-1	many	NA	CASSRSGTEAFF	TGCGCCAGCAGCCGTTCAGGCACTGAAGCTTTCTTT
TRBV2	TRBJ2-3	many	TRBD2	CASSPGLPSTDTQYF	TGTGCCAGCAGCCCGGGACTACCTAGCACAGATACGCAGTATTTT
TRBV6-1	TRBJ1-1	NA	TRBD1	CASSATGGTEAFF	TGTGCCAGCAGTGCCACAGGGGGGACTGAAGCTTTCTTT
TRBV10-2	TRBJ2-1	NA	NA	CATGRGTSNEPFF	TGCGCCACCGGTCGGGGGACGTCGAATGAGCCGTTCTTC
TRBV19	TRBJ2-1	many	NA	CASSIRGSAQEQFF	TGTGCCAGTAGTATTCGGGGGAGCGCCCAGGAGCAGTTCTTC
TRBV2	TRBJ2-2	NA	NA	CASSDAGRSGELFF	TGTGCCAGCAGCGACGCCGGACGTTCGGGGGAGCTGTTTTTT
TRBV6-6	TRBJ1-1	few	NA	CASSYSGTERNTEAFF	TGTGCCAGCAGTTACTCGGGGACTGAAAGGAACACTGAAGCTTTCTTT
TRBV2	TRBJ1-4	many	NA	CASSGAGFGSNNEKLFF	TGTGCCAGCAGTGGGGCGGGATTCGGGAGTAATAATGAAAAACTGTTTTTT
TRBV29-1	TRBJ1-1	many	NA	CSAKGHRTEAFF	TGCAGCGCCAAGGGACATAGGACTGAAGCTTTCTTT
TRBV24-1	TRBJ2-1	many	NA	CATRTETAYNEQFF	TGTGCCACCAGGACAGAAACGGCCTACAATGAGCAGTTCTTC
TRBV20-1	TRBJ2-1	NA	TRBD2	CSAGGTSGRFRNEQFF	TGCAGTGCCGGCGGGACTAGCGGGAGGTTTCGCAATGAGCAGTTCTTC
TRBV5-1	TRBJ2-2	medium-sized	NA	CASSLDGRNTGELFF	TGCGCCAGCAGCTTGGATGGGAGGAACACCGGGGAGCTGTTTTTT
TRBV20-1	TRBJ1-6	medium-sized	TRBD1	CSARAGQSTYNSPLHF	TGCAGTGCTAGGGCGGGACAGAGCACCTATAATTCACCCCTCCACTTT
TRBV6-1	TRBJ1-1	NA	NA	CASMRGGNTEAFF	TGTGCCAGCATGAGGGGAGGGAACACTGAAGCTTTCTTT
TRBV7-3	TRBJ2-2	NA	NA	CASSRSNTGELFF	TGTGCCAGCAGCCGTTCGAACACCGGGGAGCTGTTTTTT
TRBV10-2	TRBJ1-2	NA	TRBD1	CARSEAGTGVRGYTF	TGCGCCAGAAGTGAGGCAGGGACAGGAGTTAGAGGCTACACCTTC
TRBV7-9	TRBJ2-2	many	NA	CASSSGANTGELFF	TGTGCCAGCAGCTCCGGAGCGAACACCGGGGAGCTGTTTTTT
TRBV11-2	TRBJ2-1	medium-sized	TRBD2	CASSLALAGAKFF	TGTGCCAGCAGCTTAGCCCTAGCGGGAGCGAAGTTCTTC
TRBV6-1	TRBJ1-5	few	NA	CASSEDAGGDKQPQHF	TGTGCCAGCAGTGAAGACGCCGGGGGTGACAAGCAGCCCCAGCATTTT
TRBV2	TRBJ2-7	NA	NA	CASSLRSTYEQYF	TGTGCCAGCAGTTTGCGGTCCACCTACGAGCAGTACTTC
TRBV6-4	TRBJ1-6	few	NA	CASSRVRQYNSPLHF	TGTGCCAGCAGTCGGGTGAGGCAGTATAATTCACCCCTCCACTTT
TRBV19	TRBJ2-1	many	TRBD2	CASSRGGSYNEQFF	TGTGCCAGTAGTAGGGGGGGTTCCTACAATGAGCAGTTCTTC
TRBV27	TRBJ1-2	few	NA	CASSDPGQNYGYTF	TGTGCCAGCAGTGACCCAGGACAGAATTATGGCTACACCTTC
TRBV10-3	TRBJ1-5	NA	NA	CAISESGLSGEQPQHF	TGTGCCATCAGTGAGTCGGGGCTCTCCGGGGAACAGCCCCAGCATTTT
TRBV30	TRBJ2-5	many	NA	CAWSVFQGPWETQYF	TGTGCCTGGAGTGTATTTCAGGGGCCCTGGGAGACCCAGTACTTC
TRBV28	TRBJ2-2	few	NA	CASSPRTSRFTGELFF	TGTGCCAGCAGTCCCAGGACGTCTCGATTCACCGGGGAGCTGTTTTTT
TRBV20-1	TRBJ1-1	NA	NA	CSARVGGPRDGGTEAFF	TGCAGTGCTAGAGTGGGGGGGCCCAGGGACGGGGGAACTGAAGCTTTCTTT
TRBV7-9	TRBJ2-3	few	NA	CASSLGLHSTDTQYF	TGTGCCAGCAGCCTCGGACTGCATAGCACAGATACGCAGTATTTT
TRBV12-3/TRBV12-4	TRBJ2-2	NA	TRBD1	CACSTRTGGTGELFF	TGTGCCTGCAGCACTAGGACAGGCGGCACCGGGGAGCTGTTTTTC
TRBV9	TRBJ1-3	NA	TRBD1	CASSAGQGDSGNTIYF	TGTGCCAGCAGCGCAGGACAGGGGGACTCTGGAAACACCATATATTTT
TRBV7-2	TRBJ2-2	many	NA	CASSTYTGELFF	TGTGCCAGCAGCACTTACACCGGGGAGCTGTTTTTT
TRBV12-3/TRBV12-4	TRBJ2-5	few	NA	CASTYDQGEGTQYF	TGTGCCAGCACCTATGACCAGGGAGAAGGGACCCAGTACTTC
TRBV7-9	TRBJ2-7	NA	NA	CASSLLGGEQYF	TGTGCCAGCAGCTTACTGGGCGGAGAGCAGTACTTC
TRBV10-2	TRBJ2-2	NA	TRBD1	CASKRRDRIDGELFF	TGCGCCAGCAAGAGGCGGGACAGGATAGACGGGGAGCTGTTTTTT
TRBV27	TRBJ1-3	NA	NA	CASSSGIGGNTIYF	TGTGCCAGCAGTTCTGGGATCGGTGGAAACACAATATATTTT
TRBV6-2/TRBV6-3	TRBJ1-1	few	NA	CASSYGGPNTEAFF	TGTGCCAGCAGTTACGGGGGCCCGAACACTGAAGCTTTCTTT
TRBV4-1	TRBJ1-6	many	NA	CASSQDGVTVNNSPLHF	TGCGCCAGCAGCCAAGATGGGGTAACCGTGAATAATTCACCCCTCCACTTT